The clone carrying this TCR beta chain has a handful of counts. Newly diagnosed patients aged 18 to 65 had hyperthyroidism of under 2 months' duration. Thyroid ultrasound, orbital computed tomography, clinical symptoms, and serum thyroxine and TRAb underpinned diagnoses. Blood sampling occurred at first hyperthyroidism diagnosis, ahead of any ophthalmopathy symptoms. PBMCs were obtained from about 9 ml fresh peripheral blood. V was shortened by 3 bases and J by 4 bases, with 7 bases between the two germline ends. CDR3 length: 14 amino acids. The germline gives CDR1 LNHNV, CDR2 YYDKDF (reference sequence). RNA transcripts were the template for amplifying TCR beta CDR3 regions. RT-PCR in the first round (using the HTBI primer set) targeted the TCR CDR3. TCRdb reprocessed the multiplex PCR reads via MiXCR and lists one record per CDR3 protein. Among around 300,000 distinct CDR3 sequences, roughly 15% were seen once, and the ten largest hold about 33%.

This specimen belongs to a study of T cells in Graves' hyperthyroidism and ophthalmopathy. This chain uses TRBV15 with TRBJ2-6; D is uncertain. Material for sequencing was blood. The source is a woman between 50 and 59 years old with Graves' hyperthyroidism that later progressed to Graves' ophthalmopathy. The CDR3 region is CATSSTPGANVLTF. DNA for the CDR3: TGTGCCACCAGCAGTACTCCCGGGGCCAACGTCCTGACTTTC.